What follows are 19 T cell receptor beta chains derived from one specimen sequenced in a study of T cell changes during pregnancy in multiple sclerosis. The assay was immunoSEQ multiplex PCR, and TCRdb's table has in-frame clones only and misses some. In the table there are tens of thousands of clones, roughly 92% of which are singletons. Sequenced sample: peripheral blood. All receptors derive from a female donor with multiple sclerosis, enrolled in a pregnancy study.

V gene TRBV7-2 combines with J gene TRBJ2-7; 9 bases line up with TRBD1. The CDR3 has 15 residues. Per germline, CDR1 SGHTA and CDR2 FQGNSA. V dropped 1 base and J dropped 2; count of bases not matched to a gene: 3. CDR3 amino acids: CASSLVDRGPYEQYF. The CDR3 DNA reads TGTGCCAGCAGCTTAGTGGACAGGGGACCCTACGAGCAGTACTTC.

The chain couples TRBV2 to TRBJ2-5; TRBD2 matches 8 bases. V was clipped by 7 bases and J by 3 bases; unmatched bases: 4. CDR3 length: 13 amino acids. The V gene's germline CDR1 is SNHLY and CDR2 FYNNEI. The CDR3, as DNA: TGTGCCAGCACGAGGCGGGAGGAAGAGACCCAGTACTTC. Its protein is CASTRREEETQYF.

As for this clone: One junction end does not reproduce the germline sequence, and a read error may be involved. The CDR3 DNA sequence: TGTGCCAGCCGCTTAGCCGGGGCTGAAGCTTTCTTT. It is translated as CASRLAGAEAFF. The V and J genes are TRBV7-9 and TRBJ1-1, with D unresolved. Germline assignment: CDR1 SEHNR and CDR2 FQNEAQ (reference sequence). This CDR3 contains 12 residues.

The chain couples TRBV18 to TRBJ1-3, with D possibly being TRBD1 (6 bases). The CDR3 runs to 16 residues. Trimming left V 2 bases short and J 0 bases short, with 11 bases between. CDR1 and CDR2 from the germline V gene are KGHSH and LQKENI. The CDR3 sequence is CASSPGQLHSGNTIYF. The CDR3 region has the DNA TGTGCCAGCTCACCAGGACAGCTCCACTCTGGAAACACCATATATTTT.

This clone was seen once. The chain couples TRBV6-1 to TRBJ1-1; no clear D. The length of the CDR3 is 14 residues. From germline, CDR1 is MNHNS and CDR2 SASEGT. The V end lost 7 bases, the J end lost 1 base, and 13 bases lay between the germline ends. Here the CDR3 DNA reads TGTGCCAGCACCTTACTGGCAGCGAACACTGAAGCTTTCTTT. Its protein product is CASTLLAANTEAFF.

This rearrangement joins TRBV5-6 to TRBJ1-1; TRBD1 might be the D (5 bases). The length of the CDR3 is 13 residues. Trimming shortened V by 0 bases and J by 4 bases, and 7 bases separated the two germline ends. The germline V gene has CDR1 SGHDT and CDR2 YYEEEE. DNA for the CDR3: TGTGCCAGCAGCTTGGACAGGACCACTGAAGCTTTCTTT. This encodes CASSLDRTTEAFF.

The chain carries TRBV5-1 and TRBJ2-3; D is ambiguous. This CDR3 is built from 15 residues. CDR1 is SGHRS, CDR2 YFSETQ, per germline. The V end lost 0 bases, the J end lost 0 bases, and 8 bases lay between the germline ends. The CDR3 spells CASSLAGVSTDTQYF. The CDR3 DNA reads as TGCGCCAGCAGCTTGGCGGGCGTTAGCACAGATACGCAGTATTTT.

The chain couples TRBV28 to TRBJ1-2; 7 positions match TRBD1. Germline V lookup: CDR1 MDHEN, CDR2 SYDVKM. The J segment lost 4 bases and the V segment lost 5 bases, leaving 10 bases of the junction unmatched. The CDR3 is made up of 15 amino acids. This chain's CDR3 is CASSPPGGLGYGYTF. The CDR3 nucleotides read TGTGCCAGCAGTCCACCAGGGGGGCTCGGCTATGGCTACACCTTC.

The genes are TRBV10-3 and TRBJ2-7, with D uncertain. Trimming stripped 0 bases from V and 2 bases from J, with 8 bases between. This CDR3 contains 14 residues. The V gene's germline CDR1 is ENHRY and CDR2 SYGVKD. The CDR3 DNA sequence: TGTGCCATCAGTGAGTCCGGCAGAACCTACGAGCAGTACTTC. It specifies CAISESGRTYEQYF.

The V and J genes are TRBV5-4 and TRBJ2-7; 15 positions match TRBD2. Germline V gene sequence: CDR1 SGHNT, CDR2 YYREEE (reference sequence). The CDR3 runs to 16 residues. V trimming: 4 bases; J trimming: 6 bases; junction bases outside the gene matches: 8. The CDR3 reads CASSVRGTSGRREQYF. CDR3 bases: TGTGCCAGCAGCGTCAGGGGGACTAGCGGGAGGCGCGAGCAGTACTTC.

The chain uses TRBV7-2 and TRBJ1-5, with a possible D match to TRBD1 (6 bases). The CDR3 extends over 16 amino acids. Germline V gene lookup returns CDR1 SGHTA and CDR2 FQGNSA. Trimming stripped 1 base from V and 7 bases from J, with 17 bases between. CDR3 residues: CASSLGMQGLGQPQHF. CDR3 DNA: TGTGCCAGCAGCTTAGGGATGCAGGGGTTGGGACAGCCCCAGCATTTT.

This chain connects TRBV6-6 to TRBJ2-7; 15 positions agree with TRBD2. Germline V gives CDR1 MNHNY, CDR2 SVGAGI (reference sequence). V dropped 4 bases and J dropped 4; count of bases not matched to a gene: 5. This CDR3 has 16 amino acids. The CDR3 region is CASSSPGLAGGYEQYF. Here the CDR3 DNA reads TGTGCCAGCAGTTCACCAGGACTAGCGGGAGGGTACGAGCAGTACTTC.

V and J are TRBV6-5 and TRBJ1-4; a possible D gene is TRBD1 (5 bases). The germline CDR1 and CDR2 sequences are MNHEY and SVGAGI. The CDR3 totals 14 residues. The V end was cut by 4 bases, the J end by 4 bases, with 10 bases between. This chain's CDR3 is CASSSGVGNEKLFF. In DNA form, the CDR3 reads TGTGCCAGCAGTTCGGGGGTCGGTAATGAAAAACTGTTTTTT.

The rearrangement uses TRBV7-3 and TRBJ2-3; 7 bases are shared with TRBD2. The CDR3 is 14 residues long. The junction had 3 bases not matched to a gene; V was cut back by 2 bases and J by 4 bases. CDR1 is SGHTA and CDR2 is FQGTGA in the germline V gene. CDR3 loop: CASSLRGSPDTQYF. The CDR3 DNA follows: TGTGCCAGCAGCTTACGCGGGAGTCCAGATACGCAGTATTTT.

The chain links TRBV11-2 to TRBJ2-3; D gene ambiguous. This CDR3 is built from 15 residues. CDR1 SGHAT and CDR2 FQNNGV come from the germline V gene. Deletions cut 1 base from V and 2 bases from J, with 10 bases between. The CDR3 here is CASSLGIGNTDTQYF. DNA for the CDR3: TGTGCCAGCAGCTTAGGAATAGGTAACACAGATACGCAGTATTTT. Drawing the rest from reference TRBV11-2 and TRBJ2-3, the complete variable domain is EAGVAQSPRYKIIEKRQSVAFWCNPISGHATLYWYQQILGQGPKLLIQFQNNGVVDDSQLPKDRFSAERLKGVDSTLKIQPAKLEDSAVYLCASSLGIGNTDTQYFGPGTRLTVL.

Here the CDR3 DNA reads TGCAGCGTCGGACTAGCGGGCGCCACAGATACGCAGTATTTT. The encoded protein is CSVGLAGATDTQYF. This chain joins TRBV29-1 and TRBJ2-3; 11 bases line up with TRBD2. The ends lost 6 bases at V and 2 bases at J; junction bases unmatched: 4. This CDR3 comprises 14 residues. The germline V gene encodes CDR1 SQVTM and CDR2 ANQGSEA.

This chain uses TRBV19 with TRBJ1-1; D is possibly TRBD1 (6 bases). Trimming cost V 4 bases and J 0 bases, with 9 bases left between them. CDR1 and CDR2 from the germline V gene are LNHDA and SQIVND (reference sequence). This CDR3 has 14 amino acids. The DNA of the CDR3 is TGTGCCAGTAGTACAAGGGGGTTGAACACTGAAGCTTTCTTT. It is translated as CASSTRGLNTEAFF.

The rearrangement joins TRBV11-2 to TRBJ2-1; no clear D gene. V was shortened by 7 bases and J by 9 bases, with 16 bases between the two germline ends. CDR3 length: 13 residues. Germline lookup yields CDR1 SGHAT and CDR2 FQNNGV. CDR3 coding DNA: TGTGCCAGCACTCTTAGTGAGGTTGGTGAGCAGTTCTTC. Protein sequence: CASTLSEVGEQFF.

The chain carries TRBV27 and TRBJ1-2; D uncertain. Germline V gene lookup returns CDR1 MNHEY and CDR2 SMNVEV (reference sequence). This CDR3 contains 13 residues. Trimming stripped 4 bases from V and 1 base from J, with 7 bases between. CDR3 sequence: CASSWTHNYGYTF. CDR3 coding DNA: TGTGCCAGCAGTTGGACTCATAACTATGGCTACACCTTC.